The clone carrying this TCR beta chain is a singleton in its sample. Its specificity is unknown. The use of a sample-barcoded 5' primer and a J-beta primer mix characterized a second PCR of about 7 to 12 cycles. Each CDR3 protein is one row after TCRdb ran MiXCR on the 5' RACE reads. Of around 1,800,000 distinct CDR3 sequences in the sample, roughly 43% were seen once. V lost 2 bases to trimming and J lost 6 bases; unmatched junction nucleotides: 8. This CDR3 has 15 amino acids. Germline CDR1 is SNHLY and CDR2 is FYNNEI. The source of the sample is a study of blood T cells in healthy people across ages. Study-level points and caveats: Researchers judged that diversity estimates from one million T cells fell short of true values. Roughly linear age-related decline in beta diversity appeared, significant by age roughly 40.

The genes are TRBV2 and TRBJ2-3; 7 bases fit TRBD2. The specimen sequenced was blood. The clonotype comes from a human donor in good health. The CDR3 loop reads CASSEFAGVSDTQYF. The CDR3 coding sequence is TGTGCCAGCAGTGAATTTGCGGGGGTTAGTGATACGCAGTATTTT.